This TCR beta chain originates from a study of blood T cell repertoires in COVID-19. Study in general: Collection of acute and convalescent COVID-19 samples took place in the United States, Italy and Spain.

The CDR3 has 18 amino acids. V was shortened by 4 bases and J by 5 bases, with 25 bases between the two germline ends. CDR1 KGHDR and CDR2 SFDVKD come from the germline V gene. How the authors handled the data: Quantification of nucleated cells was approximated via reference gene primer amplification. Sequencing was performed with immunoSEQ multiplex PCR; in TCRdb, only in-frame clones are kept and a portion is missing. V and J calls and clone size are as listed in that table; D and trimming were resolved from the DNA. The sample has about 100,000 clones, roughly 80% seen once. This sequence originates from a human donor in a cohort sampled during active COVID-19. Sequenced input: peripheral blood. The V call is TRBV24-1, the J call TRBJ2-5, with D maybe TRBD2 (6 bases). The CDR3 sequence: CATSDSLLPGLRSETQYF. The DNA for the CDR3 is TGTGCCACCAGTGACTCTCTATTACCGGGACTGCGTTCCGAGACCCAGTACTTC.